The 7 T cell receptor beta chains listed next were all sequenced from one sample in a study of control samples from healthy donors and cancer patients. Generated by immunoSEQ multiplex PCR, the TCRdb table keeps only in-frame clones and is missing some. The sample holds over 85,000 clones; less than 85% are singletons and the top ten take over 30%. Sequenced material: PBMCs. The receptors derive from a man between 65 and 85 years old with lung cancer.

The rearrangement uses TRBV4-2 and TRBJ1-6; tentative D call: TRBD1 (6 bases). The V and J ends lost 0 bases and 3 bases respectively, with 21 bases between them. The CDR3 sequence is 20 residues long. Germline V CDR1 and CDR2: LGHNA, YNFKEQ. CDR3 sequence: CASSQDRRGAAIIYNSPLHF. The CDR3 nucleotides are TGTGCCAGCAGCCAAGATCGTAGGGGGGCCGCTATAATCTATAATTCACCCCTCCACTTT.

The chain joins TRBV6-6 to TRBJ2-7; TRBD2 agrees at 14 bases. The CDR3 covers 15 residues. The J segment lost 3 bases and the V segment lost 4 bases, leaving 2 bases of the junction unmatched. CDR1 MNHNY and CDR2 SVGAGI come from the germline V gene (reference sequence). The CDR3 region has the DNA TGTGCCAGCAGTTCGGGGACTAGCGGGAGCTACGAGCAGTACTTC. Amino acids: CASSSGTSGSYEQYF.

This chain uses TRBV6-5 with TRBJ1-1, with D uncertain. Trimming cost V 2 bases and J 4 bases, with 17 bases left between them. Germline CDR1 MNHEY, CDR2 SVGAGI. This CDR3 comprises 16 residues. The CDR3 sequence is CASSYEHPASGTEAFF. CDR3 nucleotides: TGTGCCAGCAGTTACGAACACCCAGCCAGCGGCACTGAAGCTTTCTTT.

The rearrangement links TRBV15 to TRBJ2-3; 8 positions agree with TRBD1. V trimming: 4 bases; J trimming: 2 bases; junction bases outside the gene matches: 5. Per the germline V gene, CDR1 is LNHNV and CDR2 is YYDKDF (reference sequence). The CDR3 sequence is 15 residues long. CDR3 nucleotide sequence: TGTGCCACCAGCATTCCGGACAGGGTCACAGATACGCAGTATTTT. Amino acids: CATSIPDRVTDTQYF.

This clone was observed a handful of times. This sequence joins TRBV9 and TRBJ2-7; TRBD1 aligns across 7 bases. The CDR3 loop spans 14 amino acids. Germline V gene data show CDR1 as SGDLS and CDR2 as YYNGEE. Germline trimming cut 4 bases from V and 1 base from J; bases unmatched to any gene: 5. DNA for the CDR3: TGTGCCAGCAGCCCCCGGGACAGATCCTACGAGCAGTACTTC. This sequence encodes CASSPRDRSYEQYF.

This clone was observed a single time. This rearrangement joins TRBV25-1 to TRBJ2-1, with 10 bases identical to TRBD1. V was clipped by 2 bases and J by 4 bases; unmatched bases: 2. Germline V gives CDR1 MGHDK, CDR2 SYGVNS. There are 15 residues in the CDR3. CDR3 DNA sequence: TGTGCCAGCAGTGAAAGGGGACAGGGGTACAATGAGCAGTTCTTC. Translating it yields CASSERGQGYNEQFF.

The chain is built from TRBV6-2 or TRBV6-3 and TRBJ1-4; 11 nucleotides agree with TRBD1. The ends lost 5 bases at V and 0 bases at J; junction bases unmatched: 5. CDR3 length: 17 residues. Germline CDR1 reads MNHEY; CDR2 reads SVGEGT. DNA of the CDR3: TGTGCCAGCAGTCTCGGACAGGGGGCTGCAACTAATGAAAAACTGTTTTTT. Amino acid sequence: CASSLGQGAATNEKLFF.